This T cell receptor (beta chain) originates from a study of T cells in Graves' hyperthyroidism and ophthalmopathy. The study's findings and limits: Most thyroid clonotypes with frequency above 0.001 were detected in blood.

Patients were excluded because of uncontrolled infection, other autoimmune disease, pregnancy or lactation. Extraction of PBMCs used approximately 10 ml of fresh peripheral blood. From RNA transcripts, TCR beta CDR3 regions were amplified. TCR CDR3 regions were first amplified by RT-PCR with HTBI primers. TCRdb fed the multiplex PCR reads into MiXCR, producing one record per CDR3 protein. The data show some 350,000 distinct CDR3 sequences, roughly 15% seen once. CDR3 length equals 15 residues. The germline CDR1 and CDR2 sequences are LGHNT and FRNRAP. The V gene lost 0 bases and the J gene lost 3 bases, with 10 bases spanning the gap. Notes on this clonotype: The antigen is undetermined.

V is TRBV12-5 and J is TRBJ2-3; D gene unclear. Sequenced material: blood. This TCR was recovered from a woman aged 60 to 75 with Graves' ophthalmopathy. CDR3 region: CASGLVPTSTDTQYF. CDR3 in DNA: TGTGCTAGTGGTTTGGTACCGACCAGTACAGATACGCAGTATTTT.